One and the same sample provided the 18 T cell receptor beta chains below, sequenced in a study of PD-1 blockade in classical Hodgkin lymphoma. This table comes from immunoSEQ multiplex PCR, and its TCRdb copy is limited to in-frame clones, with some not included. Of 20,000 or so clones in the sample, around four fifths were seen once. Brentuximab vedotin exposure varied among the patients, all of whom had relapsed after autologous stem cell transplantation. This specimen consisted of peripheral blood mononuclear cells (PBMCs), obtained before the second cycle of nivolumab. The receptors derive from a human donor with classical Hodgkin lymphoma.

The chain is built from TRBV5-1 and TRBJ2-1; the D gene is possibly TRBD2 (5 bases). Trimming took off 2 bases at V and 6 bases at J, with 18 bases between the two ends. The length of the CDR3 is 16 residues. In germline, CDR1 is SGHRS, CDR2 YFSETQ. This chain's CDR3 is CASSFGPLNGGNEQFF. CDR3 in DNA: TGCGCCAGCAGCTTTGGTCCTCTAAATGGAGGCAATGAGCAGTTCTTC.

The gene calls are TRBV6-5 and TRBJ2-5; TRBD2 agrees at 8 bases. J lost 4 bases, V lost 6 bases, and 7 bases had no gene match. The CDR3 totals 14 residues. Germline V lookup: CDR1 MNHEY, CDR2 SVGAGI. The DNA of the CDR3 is TGTGCCAGCAGCCGACGGGGGGGTTCAGAGACCCAGTACTTC. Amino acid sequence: CASSRRGGSETQYF.

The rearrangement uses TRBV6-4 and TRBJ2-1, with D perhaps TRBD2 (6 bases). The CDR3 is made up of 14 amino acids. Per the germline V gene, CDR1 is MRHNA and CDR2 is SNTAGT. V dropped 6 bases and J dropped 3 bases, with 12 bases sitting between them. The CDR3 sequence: CASSRRADYNEQFF. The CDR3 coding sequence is TGTGCCAGCAGCCGGAGGGCCGACTACAATGAGCAGTTCTTC.

The CDR3 reads CASSGLVRGETQYF. For the CDR3, the DNA is TGTGCCAGCAGTGGTCTTGTCAGGGGGGAGACCCAGTACTTC. The rearrangement joins TRBV6-5 to TRBJ2-5; 7 bases map to TRBD1. Germline CDR1 is MNHEY and CDR2 is SVGAGI. The junction had 8 bases not matched to a gene; V was cut back by 5 bases and J by 5 bases. This CDR3 comprises 14 residues.

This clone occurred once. The CDR3, as DNA: TGCGCCAGCAGCTCTCGAGTGGGGGCCAGCACTGAAGCTTTCTTT. It codes for CASSSRVGASTEAFF. The chain couples TRBV5-1 to TRBJ1-1; weak D call: TRBD1 (6 bases). Trimming pared 3 bases from V and 4 bases from J, leaving 16 bases between. From germline, CDR1 is SGHRS and CDR2 YFSETQ. The CDR3 has 15 amino acids.

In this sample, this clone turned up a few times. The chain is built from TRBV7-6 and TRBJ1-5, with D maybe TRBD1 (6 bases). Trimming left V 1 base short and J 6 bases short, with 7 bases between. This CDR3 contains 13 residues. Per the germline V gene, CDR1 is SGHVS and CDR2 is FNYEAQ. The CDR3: CASSLGGAQPQHF. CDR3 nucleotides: TGTGCCAGCAGCTTAGGGGGGGCTCAGCCCCAGCATTTT.

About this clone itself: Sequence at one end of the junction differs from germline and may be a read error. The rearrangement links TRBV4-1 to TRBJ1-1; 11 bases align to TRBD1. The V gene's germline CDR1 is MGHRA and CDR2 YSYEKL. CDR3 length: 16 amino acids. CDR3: CASSPGTGGLNTEAFF. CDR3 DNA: TGTGCCAGCAGCCCCGGGACAGGGGGGTTAAACACTGAAGCTTTCTTT.

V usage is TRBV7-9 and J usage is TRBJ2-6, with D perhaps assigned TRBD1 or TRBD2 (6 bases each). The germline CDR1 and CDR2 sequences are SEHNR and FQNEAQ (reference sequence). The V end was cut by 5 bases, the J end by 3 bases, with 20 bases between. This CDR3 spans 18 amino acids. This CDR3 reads CASSERGVVLLGANVLTF. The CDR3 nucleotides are TGTGCCAGCAGCGAAAGGGGGGTTGTTCTTCTTGGGGCCAACGTCCTGACTTTC.

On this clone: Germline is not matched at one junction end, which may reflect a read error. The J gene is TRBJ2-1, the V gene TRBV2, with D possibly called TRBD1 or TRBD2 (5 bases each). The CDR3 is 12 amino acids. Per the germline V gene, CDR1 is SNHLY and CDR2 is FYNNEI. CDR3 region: CASLNPNRGQLF. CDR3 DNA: TGTGCCAGCCTGAACCCGAATCGGGGCCAGCTCTTC.

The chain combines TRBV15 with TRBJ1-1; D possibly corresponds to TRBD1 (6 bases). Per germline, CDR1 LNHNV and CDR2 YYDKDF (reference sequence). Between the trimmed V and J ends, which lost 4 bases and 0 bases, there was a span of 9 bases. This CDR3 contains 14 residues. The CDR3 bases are TGTGCCACCAGCATCAGGGGCCTGAACACTGAAGCTTTCTTT. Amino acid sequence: CATSIRGLNTEAFF.

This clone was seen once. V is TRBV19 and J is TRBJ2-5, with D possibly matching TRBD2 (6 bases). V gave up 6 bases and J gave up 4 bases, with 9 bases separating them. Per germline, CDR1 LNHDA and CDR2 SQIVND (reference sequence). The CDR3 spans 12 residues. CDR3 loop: CASRDYGETQYF. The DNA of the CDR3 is TGTGCCAGTAGGGACTACGGAGAGACCCAGTACTTC.

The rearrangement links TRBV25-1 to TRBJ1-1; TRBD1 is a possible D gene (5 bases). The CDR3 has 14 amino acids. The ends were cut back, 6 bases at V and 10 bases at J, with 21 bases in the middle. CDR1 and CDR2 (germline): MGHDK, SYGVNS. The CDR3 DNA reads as TGTGCCAGCAGACCGGACGGACAACTAACGGGAGCTTTCTTT. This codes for CASRPDGQLTGAFF.

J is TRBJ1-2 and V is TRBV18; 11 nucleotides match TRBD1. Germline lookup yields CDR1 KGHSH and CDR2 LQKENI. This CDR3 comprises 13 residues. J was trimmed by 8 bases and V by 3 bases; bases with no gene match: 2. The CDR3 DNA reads TGTGCCAGCTCACCGGACAGGGGGCAAGGCTACACCTTC. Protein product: CASSPDRGQGYTF.

The CDR3 here is CAWSGLREREVPYNEQFF. The CDR3, as DNA: TGTGCCTGGAGTGGACTTCGGGAGCGGGAGGTTCCTTACAATGAGCAGTTCTTC. The J gene is TRBJ2-1, the V gene TRBV30; 9 positions agree with TRBD2. The V and J ends lost 1 base and 4 bases, in that order; junction bases with no gene match: 14. This CDR3 is built from 18 residues. Germline V gene sequence: CDR1 GTSNPN, CDR2 SVGIG (reference sequence). Supplemented by reference TRBV30 and TRBJ2-1, the full variable domain reads SQTIHQWPATLVQPVGSPLSLECTVEGTSNPNLYWYRQAAGRGLQLLFYSVGIGQISSEVPQNLSASRPQDRQFILSSKKLLLSDSGFYLCAWSGLREREVPYNEQFFGPGTRLTVL.

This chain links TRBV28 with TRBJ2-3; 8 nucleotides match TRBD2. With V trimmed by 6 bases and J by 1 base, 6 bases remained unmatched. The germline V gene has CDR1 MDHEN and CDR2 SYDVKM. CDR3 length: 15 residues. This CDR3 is CASRTGGEGTDTQYF. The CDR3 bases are TGTGCCAGCAGGACGGGGGGGGAGGGCACAGATACGCAGTATTTT.

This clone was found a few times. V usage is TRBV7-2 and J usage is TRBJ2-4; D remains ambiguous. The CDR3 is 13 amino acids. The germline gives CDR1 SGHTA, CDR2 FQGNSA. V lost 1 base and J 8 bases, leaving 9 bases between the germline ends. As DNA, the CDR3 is TGTGCCAGCAGCTTAGTCCGAAGTTACATTCAGTACTTC. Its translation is CASSLVRSYIQYF.

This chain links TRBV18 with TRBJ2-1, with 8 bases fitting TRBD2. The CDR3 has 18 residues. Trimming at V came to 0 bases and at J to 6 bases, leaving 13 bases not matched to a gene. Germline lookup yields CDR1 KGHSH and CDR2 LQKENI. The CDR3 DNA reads TGTGCCAGCTCACCACCTATGGCTCGGAGCGGGAGAGGCAATGAGCAGTTCTTC. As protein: CASSPPMARSGRGNEQFF.

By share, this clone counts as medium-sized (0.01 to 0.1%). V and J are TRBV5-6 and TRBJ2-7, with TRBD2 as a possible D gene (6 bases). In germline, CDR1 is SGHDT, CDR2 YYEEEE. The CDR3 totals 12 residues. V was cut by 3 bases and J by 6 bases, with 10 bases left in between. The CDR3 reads CASSWGLGEQYF. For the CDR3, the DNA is TGTGCCAGCAGCTGGGGACTGGGCGAGCAGTACTTC.